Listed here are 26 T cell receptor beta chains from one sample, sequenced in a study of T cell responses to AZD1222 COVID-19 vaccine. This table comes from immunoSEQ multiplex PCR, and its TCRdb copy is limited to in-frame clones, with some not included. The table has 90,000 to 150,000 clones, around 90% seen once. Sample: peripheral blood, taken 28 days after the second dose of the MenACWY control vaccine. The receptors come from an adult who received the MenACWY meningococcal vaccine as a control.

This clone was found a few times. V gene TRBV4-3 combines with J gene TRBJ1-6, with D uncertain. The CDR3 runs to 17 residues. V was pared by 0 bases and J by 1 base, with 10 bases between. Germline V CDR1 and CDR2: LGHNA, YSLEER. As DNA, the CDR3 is TGCGCCAGCAGCCAAGAAGTGGGTTGGTCCTATAATTCACCCCTCCACTTT. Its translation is CASSQEVGWSYNSPLHF.

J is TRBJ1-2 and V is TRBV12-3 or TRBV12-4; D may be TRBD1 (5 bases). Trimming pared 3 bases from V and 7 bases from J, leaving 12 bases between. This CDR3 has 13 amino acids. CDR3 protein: CASSFVDSGGYTF. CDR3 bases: TGTGCCAGCAGTTTTGTCGACAGCGGTGGCTACACCTTC.

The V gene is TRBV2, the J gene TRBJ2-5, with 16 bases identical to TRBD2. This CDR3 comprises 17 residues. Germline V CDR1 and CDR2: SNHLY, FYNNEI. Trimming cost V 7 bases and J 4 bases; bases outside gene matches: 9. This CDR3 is CASTSGTSGGAVETQYF. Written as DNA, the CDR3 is TGTGCCAGCACCTCCGGGACTAGCGGGGGGGCGGTAGAGACCCAGTACTTC.

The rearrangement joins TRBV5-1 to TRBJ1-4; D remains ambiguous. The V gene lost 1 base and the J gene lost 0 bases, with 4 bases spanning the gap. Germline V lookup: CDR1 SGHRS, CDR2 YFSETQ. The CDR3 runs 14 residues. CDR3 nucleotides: TGCGCCAGCAGCTTGCAGACAACTAATGAAAAACTGTTTTTT. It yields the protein CASSLQTTNEKLFF.

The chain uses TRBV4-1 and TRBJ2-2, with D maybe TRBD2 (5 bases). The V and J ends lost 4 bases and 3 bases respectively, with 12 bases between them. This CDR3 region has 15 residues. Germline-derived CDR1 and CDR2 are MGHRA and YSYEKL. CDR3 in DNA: TGCGCCAGCAGCCCAAACCGGGGAGACACCGGGGAGCTGTTTTTT. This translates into CASSPNRGDTGELFF.

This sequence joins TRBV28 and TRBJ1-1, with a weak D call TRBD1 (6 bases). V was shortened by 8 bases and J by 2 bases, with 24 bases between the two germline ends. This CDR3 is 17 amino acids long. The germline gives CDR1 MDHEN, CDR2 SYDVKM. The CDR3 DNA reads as TGTGCCAGCGCTAAACCCGGGGGCTTGGGTAAAAACACTGAAGCTTTCTTT. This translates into CASAKPGGLGKNTEAFF.

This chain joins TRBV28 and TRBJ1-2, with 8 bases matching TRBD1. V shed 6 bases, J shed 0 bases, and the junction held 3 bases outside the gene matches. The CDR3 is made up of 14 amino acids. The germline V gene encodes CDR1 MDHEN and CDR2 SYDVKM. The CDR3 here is CASRGTGANYGYTF. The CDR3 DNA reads TGTGCCAGCAGGGGGACAGGAGCTAACTATGGCTACACCTTC.

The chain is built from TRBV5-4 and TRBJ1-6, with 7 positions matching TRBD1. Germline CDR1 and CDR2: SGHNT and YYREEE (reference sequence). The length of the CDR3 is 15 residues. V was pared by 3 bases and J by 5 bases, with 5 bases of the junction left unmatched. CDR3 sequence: CASSSRQGNNSPLHF. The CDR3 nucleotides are TGTGCCAGCAGCTCCAGACAGGGAAATAATTCACCCCTCCACTTT.

The CDR3 loop is CASNRLAGGPLEQFF. In DNA form, the CDR3 reads TGTGCCAGCAACCGACTAGCGGGGGGGCCGCTTGAGCAGTTCTTC. The V call is TRBV3-1 (or the pseudogene TRBV3-2), the J call TRBJ2-1, with 14 positions matching TRBD2. Losses at the gene ends were 7 bases for V and 9 bases for J; bases not matched to a gene: 8. CDR3 length equals 15 residues. The V gene's germline CDR1 is LGHDT and CDR2 YNNKEL (reference sequence).

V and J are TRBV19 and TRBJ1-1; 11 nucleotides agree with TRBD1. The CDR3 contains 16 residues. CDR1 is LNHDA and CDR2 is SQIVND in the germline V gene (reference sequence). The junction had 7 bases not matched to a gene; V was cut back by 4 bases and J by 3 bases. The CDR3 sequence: CASSTWTGGFDTEAFF. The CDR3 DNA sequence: TGTGCCAGTAGTACCTGGACAGGGGGCTTCGACACTGAAGCTTTCTTT.

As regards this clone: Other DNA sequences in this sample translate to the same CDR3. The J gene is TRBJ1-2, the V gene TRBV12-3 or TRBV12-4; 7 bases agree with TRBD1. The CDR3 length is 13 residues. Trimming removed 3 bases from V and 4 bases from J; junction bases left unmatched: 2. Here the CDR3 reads CASSFGTVYGYTF. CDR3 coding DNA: TGTGCCAGCAGTTTCGGGACAGTCTATGGCTACACCTTC.

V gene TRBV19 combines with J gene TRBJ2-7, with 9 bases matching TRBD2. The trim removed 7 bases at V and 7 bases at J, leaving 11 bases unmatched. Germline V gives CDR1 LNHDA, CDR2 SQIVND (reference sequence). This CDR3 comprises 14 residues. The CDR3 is CASTDIAGVGEQYF. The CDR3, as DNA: TGTGCCAGTACTGACATAGCGGGAGTGGGGGAGCAGTACTTC.

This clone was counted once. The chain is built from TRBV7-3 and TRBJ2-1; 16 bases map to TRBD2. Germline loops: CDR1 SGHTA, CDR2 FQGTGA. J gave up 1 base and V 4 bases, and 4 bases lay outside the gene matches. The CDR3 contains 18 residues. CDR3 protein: CASSWGTSGRASYNEQFF. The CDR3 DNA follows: TGTGCCAGCAGCTGGGGGACTAGCGGGAGGGCTTCCTACAATGAGCAGTTCTTC.

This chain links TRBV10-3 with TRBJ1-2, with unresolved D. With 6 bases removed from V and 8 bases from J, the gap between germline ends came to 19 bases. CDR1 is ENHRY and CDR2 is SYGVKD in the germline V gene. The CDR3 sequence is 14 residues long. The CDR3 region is CAIRFGEPSFGYTF. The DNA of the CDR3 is TGTGCCATCAGATTCGGGGAGCCGAGCTTCGGCTACACCTTC.

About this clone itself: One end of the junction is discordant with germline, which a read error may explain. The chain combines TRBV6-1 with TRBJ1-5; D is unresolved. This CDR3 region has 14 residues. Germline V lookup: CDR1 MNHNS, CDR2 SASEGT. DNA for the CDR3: TGTGCCAGCAATGAAGGCTATAGCAATCAGCCCCAGCATTTT. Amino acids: CASNEGYSNQPQHF.

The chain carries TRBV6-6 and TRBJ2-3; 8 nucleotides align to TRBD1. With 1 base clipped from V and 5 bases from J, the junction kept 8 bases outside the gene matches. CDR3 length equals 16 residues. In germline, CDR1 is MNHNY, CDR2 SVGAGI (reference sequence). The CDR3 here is CASSYFDRGYGDTQYF. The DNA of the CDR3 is TGTGCCAGCAGTTACTTCGACAGGGGTTATGGAGATACGCAGTATTTT.

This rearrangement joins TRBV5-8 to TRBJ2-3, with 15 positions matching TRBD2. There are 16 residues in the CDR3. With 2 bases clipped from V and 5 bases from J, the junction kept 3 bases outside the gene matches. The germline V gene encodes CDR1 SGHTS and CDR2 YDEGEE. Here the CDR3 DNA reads TGTGCCAGCAGCTTCCAGGGACTAGCGGGAGGAGATACGCAGTATTTT. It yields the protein CASSFQGLAGGDTQYF.

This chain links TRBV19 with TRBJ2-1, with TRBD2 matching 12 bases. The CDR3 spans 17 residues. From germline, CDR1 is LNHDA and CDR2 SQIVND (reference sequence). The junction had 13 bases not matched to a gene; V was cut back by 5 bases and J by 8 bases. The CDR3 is CASSRPGGLAGRYEQFF. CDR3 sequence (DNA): TGTGCCAGTAGTCGCCCAGGTGGACTAGCGGGACGGTATGAGCAGTTCTTC. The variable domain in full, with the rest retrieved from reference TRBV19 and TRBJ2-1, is DGGITQSPKYLFRKEGQNVTLSCEQNLNHDAMYWYRQDPGQGLRLIYYSQIVNDFQKGDIAEGYSVSREKKESFPLTVTSAQKNPTAFYLCASSRPGGLAGRYEQFFGPGTRLTVL.

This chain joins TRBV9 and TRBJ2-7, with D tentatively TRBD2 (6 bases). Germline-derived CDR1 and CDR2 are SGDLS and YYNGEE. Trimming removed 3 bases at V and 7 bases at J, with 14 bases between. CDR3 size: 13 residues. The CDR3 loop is CASSAGPAGEQYF. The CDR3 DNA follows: TGTGCCAGCAGCGCGGGCCCCGCGGGGGAGCAGTACTTC.

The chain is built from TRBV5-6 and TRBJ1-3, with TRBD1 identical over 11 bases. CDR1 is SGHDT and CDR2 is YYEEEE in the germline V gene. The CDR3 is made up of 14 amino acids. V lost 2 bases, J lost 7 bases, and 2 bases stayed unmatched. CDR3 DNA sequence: TGTGCCAGCAGCTTAGGACAGGGGGCGAACACCATATATTTT. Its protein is CASSLGQGANTIYF. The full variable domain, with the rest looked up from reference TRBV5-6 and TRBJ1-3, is DAGVTQSPTHLIKTRGQQVTLRCSPKSGHDTVSWYQQALGQGPQFIFQYYEEEERQRGNFPDRFSGHQFPNYSSELNVNALLLGDSALYLCASSLGQGANTIYFGEGSWLTVV.

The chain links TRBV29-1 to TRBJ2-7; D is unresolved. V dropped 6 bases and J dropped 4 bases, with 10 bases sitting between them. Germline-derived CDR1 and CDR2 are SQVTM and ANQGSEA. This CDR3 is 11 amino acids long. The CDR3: CSVYLAYEQYF. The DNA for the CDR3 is TGCAGCGTCTACCTTGCATACGAGCAGTACTTC.

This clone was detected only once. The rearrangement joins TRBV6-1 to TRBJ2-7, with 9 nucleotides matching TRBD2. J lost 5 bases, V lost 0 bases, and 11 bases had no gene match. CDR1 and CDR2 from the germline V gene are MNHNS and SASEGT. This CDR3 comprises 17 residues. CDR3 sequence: CASSEAIGLAGRDEQYV. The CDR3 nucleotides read TGTGCCAGCAGTGAAGCGATTGGGCTAGCGGGGCGGGACGAGCAGTACGTC.

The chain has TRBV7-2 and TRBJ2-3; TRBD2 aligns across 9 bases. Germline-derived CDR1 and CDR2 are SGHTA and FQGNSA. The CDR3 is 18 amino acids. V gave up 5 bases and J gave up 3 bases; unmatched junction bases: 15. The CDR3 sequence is CASSPARLAEGLTDTQYF. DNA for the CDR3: TGTGCCAGCAGCCCCGCACGACTAGCGGAGGGCCTAACAGATACGCAGTATTTT. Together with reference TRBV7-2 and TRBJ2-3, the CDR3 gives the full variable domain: GAGVSQSPSNKVTEKGKDVELRCDPISGHTALYWYRQSLGQGLEFLIYFQGNSAPDKSGLPSDRFSAERTGGSVSTLTIQRTQQEDSAVYLCASSPARLAEGLTDTQYFGPGTRLTVL.

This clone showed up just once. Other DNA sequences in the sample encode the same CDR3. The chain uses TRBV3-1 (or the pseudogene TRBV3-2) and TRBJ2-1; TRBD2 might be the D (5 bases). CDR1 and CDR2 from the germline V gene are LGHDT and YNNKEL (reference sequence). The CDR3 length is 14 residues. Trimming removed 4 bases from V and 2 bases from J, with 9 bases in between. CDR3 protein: CASSPRGTYNEQFF. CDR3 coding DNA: TGTGCCAGCAGCCCCCGGGGTACCTACAATGAGCAGTTCTTC.

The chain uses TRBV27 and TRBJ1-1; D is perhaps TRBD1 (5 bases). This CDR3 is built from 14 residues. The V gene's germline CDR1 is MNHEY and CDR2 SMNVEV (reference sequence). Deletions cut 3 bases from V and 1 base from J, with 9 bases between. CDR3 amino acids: CASSFSGQNTEAFF. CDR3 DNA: TGTGCCAGCAGTTTCTCAGGGCAGAACACTGAAGCTTTCTTT.

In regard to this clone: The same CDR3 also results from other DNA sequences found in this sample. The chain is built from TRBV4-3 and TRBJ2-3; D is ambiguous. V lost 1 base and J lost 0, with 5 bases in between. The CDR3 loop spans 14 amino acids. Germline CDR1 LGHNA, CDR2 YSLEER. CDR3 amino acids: CASSQGTSTDTQYF. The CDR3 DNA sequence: TGCGCCAGCAGCCAAGGGACCAGCACAGATACGCAGTATTTT.